This T cell receptor (beta chain) was sequenced for a study of T-cell reconstitution after alpha-beta-depleted transplantation in children. Findings and caveats of the study: T-cell counts and diversity at one year following transplant were attributed mainly to newly produced T cells. Reports say that about two months after transplant, the alpha-beta T cells came out of several hundred graft clones that had expanded.

Molecular barcoding with unique molecular identifiers was used for the TCRbeta library. MiXCR, applied by TCRdb to the PCR reads, yields one record per CDR3 protein. The profile shows 65,000 to 85,000 distinct CDR3 sequences, approximately 11% of them singletons. The CDR3 length is 16 residues. From germline, CDR1 is SGHTA and CDR2 FQGNSA. Ten or more counts support this clonotype. The antigen is not known. Sequence at one end of the junction differs from germline and may be a read error. This sequence originates from a boy younger than 18 with acute myeloid leukemia, due to receive a stem cell transplant. The material was PBMCs, obtained before TCRalphabeta/CD19-depleted stem cell transplant. The chain carries TRBV7-2 and TRBJ2-7; D might be TRBD2 (6 bases). In DNA, the CDR3 is TGTGCTAGCAGGAAATGGGGGGAGGCACCCTCCTACGAGCAGTACTTC. Residues: CASRKWGEAPSYEQYF.